The 14 T cell receptor beta chains below were found in one sample sequenced in a study of cytomegalovirus exposure and HLA in healthy donors. This PCR relied on a set of 60 Vbeta primers and 13 Jbeta primers. The data were produced by immunoSEQ multiplex PCR, yet TCRdb's version contains in-frame clones alone and is incomplete. The sample has about 150,000 clones; roughly 80% are singletons. Sequencing was carried out using PBMCs. These receptors were taken from a woman between 35 and 50 years old in good health and CMV-seropositive.

For this clone: Other DNA sequences in this specimen translate into the identical CDR3. The chain joins TRBV7-2 to TRBJ2-2; D might be TRBD2 (6 bases). The ends were cut back, 8 bases at V and 4 bases at J, with 11 bases in the middle. This CDR3 has 13 amino acids. Germline V gene lookup returns CDR1 SGHTA and CDR2 FQGNSA. The CDR3 DNA sequence: TGTGCCAGCTCACCGGGAGTCACCGGGGAGCTGTTTTTT. This sequence encodes CASSPGVTGELFF. The whole variable domain, remainder taken from reference TRBV7-2 and TRBJ2-2, is GAGVSQSPSNKVTEKGKDVELRCDPISGHTALYWYRQSLGQGLEFLIYFQGNSAPDKSGLPSDRFSAERTGGSVSTLTIQRTQQEDSAVYLCASSPGVTGELFFGEGSRLTVL.

The chain combines TRBV2 with TRBJ2-1; D possibly corresponds to TRBD1 (5 bases). CDR3 length: 14 residues. Per the germline V gene, CDR1 is SNHLY and CDR2 is FYNNEI. Trimming shortened V by 1 base and J by 10 bases, and 14 bases separated the two germline ends. The CDR3 reads CASSEVGSKGEQFF. The CDR3 DNA reads as TGTGCCAGCAGTGAAGTAGGCTCGAAGGGGGAGCAGTTCTTC.

The chain joins TRBV5-1 to TRBJ2-3; 8 nucleotides match TRBD1. The CDR3 covers 14 residues. Germline trimming cut 4 bases from V and 6 bases from J; bases unmatched to any gene: 7. Germline V gene sequence: CDR1 SGHRS, CDR2 YFSETQ. CDR3: CASSTRQGKDTQYF. The CDR3 DNA reads TGCGCCAGCAGCACCAGACAGGGGAAGGATACGCAGTATTTT. Variable domain in full (rest from reference TRBV5-1 and TRBJ2-3): KAGVTQTPRYLIKTRGQQVTLSCSPISGHRSVSWYQQTPGQGLQFLFEYFSETQRNKGNFPGRFSGRQFSNSRSEMNVSTLELGDSALYLCASSTRQGKDTQYFGPGTRLTVL.

This chain connects TRBV7-9 to TRBJ2-7; TRBD1 is a possible D gene (6 bases). The CDR3 runs 15 residues. The V end lost 0 bases, the J end lost 2 bases, and 11 bases lay between the germline ends. Germline lookup yields CDR1 SEHNR and CDR2 FQNEAQ (reference sequence). The CDR3 reads CASSLAAGVPYEQYF. CDR3 DNA sequence: TGTGCCAGCAGCTTAGCAGCAGGGGTCCCCTACGAGCAGTACTTC.

This rearrangement joins TRBV5-1 to TRBJ2-3, with 8 bases that match TRBD2. CDR1 and CDR2 from the germline V gene are SGHRS and YFSETQ. The CDR3 loop spans 15 amino acids. V lost 2 bases to trimming and J lost 3 bases; unmatched junction nucleotides: 5. The DNA of the CDR3 is TGCGCCAGCAGCTTTGGCGGGAGGAGGACAGATACGCAGTATTTT. Its protein product is CASSFGGRRTDTQYF. Filled out from reference TRBV5-1 and TRBJ2-3, the complete variable domain reads KAGVTQTPRYLIKTRGQQVTLSCSPISGHRSVSWYQQTPGQGLQFLFEYFSETQRNKGNFPGRFSGRQFSNSRSEMNVSTLELGDSALYLCASSFGGRRTDTQYFGPGTRLTVL.

This rearrangement joins TRBV28 to TRBJ1-1; D possibly corresponds to TRBD1 (5 bases). Trimming cost V 3 bases and J 0 bases, with 8 bases left between them. From germline, CDR1 is MDHEN and CDR2 SYDVKM. The CDR3 length is 14 residues. The CDR3: CASSLGGLNTEAFF. In nucleotides, the CDR3 is TGTGCCAGCAGTTTGGGGGGTCTGAACACTGAAGCTTTCTTT.

The chain couples TRBV7-9 to TRBJ2-1; a weak D match, TRBD2 (5 bases). V shed 5 bases and J shed 7 bases, with 21 bases lying between them. CDR3 length: 16 amino acids. Germline lookup yields CDR1 SEHNR and CDR2 FQNEAQ (reference sequence). As DNA, the CDR3 is TGTGCCAGCAGCCCTAGGGTCGGGGATAGAAGGAATGAGCAGTTCTTC. Its translation is CASSPRVGDRRNEQFF.

This chain connects TRBV4-1 to TRBJ1-5; the match to TRBD1 covers 7 bases. The CDR3 is 15 amino acids. Germline CDR1 reads MGHRA; CDR2 reads YSYEKL. V lost 0 bases to trimming and J lost 3 bases; unmatched junction nucleotides: 2. The CDR3 nucleotides are TGCGCCAGCAGCCAAGAAACAGGGGACAATCAGCCCCAGCATTTT. It specifies CASSQETGDNQPQHF.

The V call is TRBV11-2, the J call TRBJ2-7; weak D call: TRBD2 (6 bases). Germline CDR1 and CDR2: SGHAT and FQNNGV. The CDR3 loop spans 15 amino acids. Deletions cut 5 bases from V and 2 bases from J, with 16 bases between. In DNA, the CDR3 is TGTGCCAGCAGCCCCGGAACCGGAGGGACCTACGAGCAGTACTTC. It codes for CASSPGTGGTYEQYF.

V and J are TRBV27 and TRBJ2-7; possibly TRBD2 for D (6 bases). V shed 2 bases and J shed 6 bases, with 14 bases lying between them. This CDR3 has 14 residues. Germline values: CDR1 MNHEY, CDR2 SMNVEV (reference sequence). The CDR3 protein is CASSLVGGGREQYF. The CDR3 DNA reads TGTGCCAGCAGTTTAGTGGGAGGAGGGCGCGAGCAGTACTTC.

This CDR3 is CATSRERGAGELFF. Here the CDR3 DNA reads TGTGCCACCAGCAGAGAAAGGGGCGCCGGGGAGCTGTTTTTT. The V gene is TRBV15, the J gene TRBJ2-2; a possible D gene is TRBD1 (5 bases). The CDR3 runs 14 residues. V was trimmed by 0 bases and J by 6 bases, leaving 8 bases between them. Looked up from germline, CDR1 is LNHNV and CDR2 is YYDKDF (reference sequence).

The chain carries TRBV9 and TRBJ2-1; 12 nucleotides align to TRBD2. V was pared by 4 bases and J by 7 bases, with 3 bases of the junction left unmatched. This CDR3 contains 14 residues. CDR1 and CDR2 from the germline V gene are SGDLS and YYNGEE. The chain's CDR3 is CASSFGTSGNEQFF. CDR3 nucleotide sequence: TGTGCCAGCAGCTTCGGGACTAGCGGGAATGAGCAGTTCTTC.

The chain uses TRBV27 and TRBJ1-2; tentative D call: TRBD1 (6 bases). CDR1 MNHEY and CDR2 SMNVEV come from the germline V gene (reference sequence). The CDR3 runs 13 residues. V was clipped by 7 bases and J by 4 bases, with 13 bases between them. The CDR3 DNA reads TGTGCCAGCATGGGGGGGACAAGCTATGGCTACACCTTC. Amino acid sequence: CASMGGTSYGYTF.

The chain is built from TRBV7-8 and TRBJ2-7, with 12 nucleotides matching TRBD2. Per germline, CDR1 SGHVS and CDR2 FQNEAQ. With 5 bases clipped from V and 5 bases from J, the junction kept 16 bases outside the gene matches. This CDR3 is 18 amino acids long. The CDR3 region has the DNA TGTGCCAGCAGCCCCCGACTAGCGGGGGCACCTAGTGCCCACGAGCAGTACTTC. This codes for CASSPRLAGAPSAHEQYF.